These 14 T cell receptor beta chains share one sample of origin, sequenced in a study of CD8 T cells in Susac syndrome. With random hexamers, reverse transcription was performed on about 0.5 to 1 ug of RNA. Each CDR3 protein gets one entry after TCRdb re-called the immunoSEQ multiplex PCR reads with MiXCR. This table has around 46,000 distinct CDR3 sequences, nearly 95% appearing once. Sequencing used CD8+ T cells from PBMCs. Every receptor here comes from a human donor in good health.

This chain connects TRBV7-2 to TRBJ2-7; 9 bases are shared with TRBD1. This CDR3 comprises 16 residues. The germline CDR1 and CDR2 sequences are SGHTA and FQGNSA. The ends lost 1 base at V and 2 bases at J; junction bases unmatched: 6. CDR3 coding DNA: TGTGCCAGCAGCTTAGTCGCCGGGACAGGGCCCTACGAGCAGTACTTC. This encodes CASSLVAGTGPYEQYF. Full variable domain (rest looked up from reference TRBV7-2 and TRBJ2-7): GAGVSQSPSNKVTEKGKDVELRCDPISGHTALYWYRQSLGQGLEFLIYFQGNSAPDKSGLPSDRFSAERTGGSVSTLTIQRTQQEDSAVYLCASSLVAGTGPYEQYFGPGTRLTVT.

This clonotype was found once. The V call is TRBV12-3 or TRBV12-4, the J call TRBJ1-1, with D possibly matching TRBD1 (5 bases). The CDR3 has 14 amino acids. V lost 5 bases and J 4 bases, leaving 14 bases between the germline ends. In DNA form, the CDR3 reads TGTGCCAGCAGTCCAAGGCCAGGGAGCACTGAAGCTTTCTTT. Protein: CASSPRPGSTEAFF.

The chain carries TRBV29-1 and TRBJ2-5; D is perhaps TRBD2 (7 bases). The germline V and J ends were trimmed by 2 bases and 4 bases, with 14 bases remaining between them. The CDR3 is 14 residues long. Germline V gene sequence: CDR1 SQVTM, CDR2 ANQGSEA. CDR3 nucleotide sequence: TGCAGCGTTGAACCTAGGGGGGGCCGAGAGACCCAGTACTTC. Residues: CSVEPRGGRETQYF.

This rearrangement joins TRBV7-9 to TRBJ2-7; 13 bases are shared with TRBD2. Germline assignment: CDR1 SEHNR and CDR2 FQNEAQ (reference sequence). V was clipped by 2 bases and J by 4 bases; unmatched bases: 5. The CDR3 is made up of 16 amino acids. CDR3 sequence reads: CASSLTSGRAVYEQYF. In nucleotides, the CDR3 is TGTGCCAGCAGCTTAACTAGCGGGAGGGCTGTATACGAGCAGTACTTC.

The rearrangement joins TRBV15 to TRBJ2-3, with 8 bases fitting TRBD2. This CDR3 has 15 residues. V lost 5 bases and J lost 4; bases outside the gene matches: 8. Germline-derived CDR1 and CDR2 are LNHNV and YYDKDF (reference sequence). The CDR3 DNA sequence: TGTGCCACCAGCGTGCGGGAGGCCTCATCAGATACGCAGTATTTT. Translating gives CATSVREASSDTQYF.

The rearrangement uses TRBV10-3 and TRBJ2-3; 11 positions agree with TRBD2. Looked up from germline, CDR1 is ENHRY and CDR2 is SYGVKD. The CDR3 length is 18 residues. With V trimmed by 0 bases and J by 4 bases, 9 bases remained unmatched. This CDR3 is CAISESMSTSGMSDTQYF. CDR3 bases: TGTGCCATCAGTGAGTCGATGTCGACTAGCGGGATGTCAGATACGCAGTATTTT.

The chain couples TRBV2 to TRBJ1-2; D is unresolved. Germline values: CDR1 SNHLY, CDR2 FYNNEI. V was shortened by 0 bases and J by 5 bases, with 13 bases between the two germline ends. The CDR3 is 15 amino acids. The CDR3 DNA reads TGTGCCAGCAGTGAAGCTTCACCGGCTTCATATGGCTACACCTTC. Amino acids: CASSEASPASYGYTF.

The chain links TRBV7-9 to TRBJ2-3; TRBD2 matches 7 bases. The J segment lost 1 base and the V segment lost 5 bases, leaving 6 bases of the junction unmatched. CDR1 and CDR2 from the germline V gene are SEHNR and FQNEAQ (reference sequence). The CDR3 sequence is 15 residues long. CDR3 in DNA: TGTGCCAGCAGCATCCAGCGGGACGGCACAGATACGCAGTATTTT. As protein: CASSIQRDGTDTQYF.

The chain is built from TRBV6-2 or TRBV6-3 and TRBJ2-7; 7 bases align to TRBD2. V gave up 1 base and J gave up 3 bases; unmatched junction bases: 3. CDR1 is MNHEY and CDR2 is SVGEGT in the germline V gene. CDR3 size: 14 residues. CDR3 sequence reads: CASSYYGGSYEQYF. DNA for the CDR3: TGTGCCAGCAGTTACTACGGCGGGAGCTACGAGCAGTACTTC.

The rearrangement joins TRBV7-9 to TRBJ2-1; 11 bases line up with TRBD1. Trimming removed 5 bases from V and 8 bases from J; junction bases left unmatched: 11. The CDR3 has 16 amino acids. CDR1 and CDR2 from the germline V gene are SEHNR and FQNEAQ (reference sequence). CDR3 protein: CASSPPPGQGADEQFF. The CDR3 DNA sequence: TGTGCCAGCAGCCCGCCCCCCGGACAGGGGGCCGATGAGCAGTTCTTC.

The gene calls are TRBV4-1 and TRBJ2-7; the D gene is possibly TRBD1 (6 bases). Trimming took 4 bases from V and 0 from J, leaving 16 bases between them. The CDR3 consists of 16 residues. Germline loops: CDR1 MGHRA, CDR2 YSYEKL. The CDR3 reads CASSLAPQGSSYEQYF. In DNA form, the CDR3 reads TGCGCCAGCAGCCTCGCCCCCCAGGGGAGCTCCTACGAGCAGTACTTC.

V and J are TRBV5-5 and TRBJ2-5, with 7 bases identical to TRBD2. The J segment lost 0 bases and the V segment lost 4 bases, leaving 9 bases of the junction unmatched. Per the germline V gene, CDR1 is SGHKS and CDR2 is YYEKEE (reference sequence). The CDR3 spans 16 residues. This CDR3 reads CASSQAGLQYQETQYF. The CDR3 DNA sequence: TGTGCCAGCAGCCAGGCGGGACTACAGTACCAAGAGACCCAGTACTTC.

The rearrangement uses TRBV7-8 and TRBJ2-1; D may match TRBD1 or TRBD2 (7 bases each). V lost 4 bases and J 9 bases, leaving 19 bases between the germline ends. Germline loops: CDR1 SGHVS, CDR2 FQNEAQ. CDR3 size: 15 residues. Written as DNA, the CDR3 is TGTGCCAGCAGCTCGAGCGGGTCAGGGGGGGGTGAGCAGTTCTTC. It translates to CASSSSGSGGGEQFF.

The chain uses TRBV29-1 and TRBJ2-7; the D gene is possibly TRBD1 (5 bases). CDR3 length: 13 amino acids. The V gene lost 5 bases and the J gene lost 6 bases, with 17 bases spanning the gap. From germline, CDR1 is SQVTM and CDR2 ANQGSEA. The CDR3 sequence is CSVRSSAGREQYF. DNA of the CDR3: TGCAGCGTTAGATCATCGGCAGGGCGCGAGCAGTACTTC.